These 31 T cell receptor beta chains were sequenced from one sample in a study of T cell repertoires in cytomegalovirus infection (dated by TCRdb to between 2018 and 2021). Sequencing was performed on an Illumina HiSeq 1500. Through fastp at Q25 and MiXCR, TCRdb rebuilt clones from the public reads, retaining in-frame beta chains. Entries are consolidated by CDR3 protein sequence, retaining the most common genes and DNA. Counted in this sample were roughly 230,000 distinct CDR3 sequences; roughly 12% of them appeared once. The ten largest clones capture approximately 1.6% of the sample. The sequenced sample was PBMCs. The receptors derive from a human donor in good health (CMV status not recorded). Some clones in this sample may be carry-over from other donors' samples.

At least ten counts were recorded for this clonotype. This chain uses TRBV28 with TRBJ1-2; D is possibly TRBD1 (6 bases). The CDR3 loop spans 13 amino acids. V lost 5 bases and J 4 bases, leaving 11 bases between the germline ends. The V gene's germline CDR1 is MDHEN and CDR2 SYDVKM. CDR3 protein: CASSPGAGYGYTF. In DNA, the CDR3 is TGTGCCAGCAGTCCAGGGGCGGGCTATGGCTACACCTTC.

This clonotype was found many times. V and J are TRBV19 and TRBJ2-2, with 9 bases fitting TRBD1. CDR1 and CDR2 (germline): LNHDA, SQIVND (reference sequence). CDR3 length: 16 amino acids. Trimming removed 6 bases from V and 6 bases from J; junction bases left unmatched: 11. The CDR3 nucleotides read TGTGCCAGTAGCCCTGGGGACAGGGCCTTCGCCGGGGAGCTGTTTTTT. Its translation: CASSPGDRAFAGELFF.

The sample holds many counts of this clonotype. This chain connects TRBV7-2 to TRBJ2-7; 7 bases are shared with TRBD1. The V and J ends lost 5 bases and 0 bases, in that order; junction bases with no gene match: 7. This CDR3 has 15 amino acids. In germline, CDR1 is SGHTA, CDR2 FQGNSA. The CDR3 loop is CASSARRDSSYEQYF. The CDR3 DNA sequence: TGTGCCAGCAGCGCCCGACGGGACAGCTCCTACGAGCAGTACTTC.

This clonotype appeared many times. V and J are TRBV7-9 and TRBJ2-7, with D possibly called TRBD1 or TRBD2 (7 bases each). Germline CDR1 and CDR2: SEHNR and FQNEAQ (reference sequence). This CDR3 spans 12 amino acids. V was cut by 8 bases and J by 5 bases, with 13 bases left in between. The CDR3 sequence: CASSGGVNEQYF. CDR3 in DNA: TGTGCCAGCTCAGGGGGGGTGAACGAGCAGTACTTC.

This rearrangement joins TRBV29-1 to TRBJ2-5, with D tentatively TRBD1 (5 bases). Germline V gives CDR1 SQVTM, CDR2 ANQGSEA. The ends were cut back, 7 bases at V and 4 bases at J, with 16 bases in the middle. This CDR3 contains 13 residues. DNA of the CDR3: TGCAGCGCCTTTGGGCAGGGCCCAGAGACCCAGTACTTC. Encoded protein: CSAFGQGPETQYF.

CDR3 sequence: CSARDPYRGQEQPQHF. In DNA form, the CDR3 reads TGCAGTGCTAGAGATCCCTACAGGGGGCAGGAACAGCCCCAGCATTTT. This chain uses TRBV20-1 with TRBJ1-5; 9 bases fit TRBD1. Germline loops: CDR1 DFQATT, CDR2 SNEGSKA (reference sequence). With 0 bases clipped from V and 7 bases from J, the junction kept 10 bases outside the gene matches. The CDR3 is made up of 16 amino acids.

This clonotype was detected many times. The chain carries TRBV4-3 and TRBJ2-1; D unclear. CDR3 length: 15 residues. V was clipped by 0 bases and J by 2 bases, with 8 bases between them. Germline-derived CDR1 and CDR2 are LGHNA and YSLEER. DNA for the CDR3: TGCGCCAGCAGCCAAGATCCCCAGGCCTACAATGAGCAGTTCTTC. Amino acid sequence: CASSQDPQAYNEQFF.

The sample holds many counts of this clonotype. This sequence joins TRBV19 and TRBJ2-1; 9 nucleotides agree with TRBD2. Germline CDR1 reads LNHDA; CDR2 reads SQIVND (reference sequence). There are 15 residues in the CDR3. Trimming removed 5 bases from V and 10 bases from J; junction bases left unmatched: 12. The CDR3 region has the DNA TGTGCCAGTAGTTGGGCGGGAGGGGCTTTGGAGGAGCAGTTCTTC. It translates to CASSWAGGALEEQFF.

This clonotype was recorded a few times. The rearrangement links TRBV7-4 to TRBJ1-1, with unresolved D. Trimming took off 1 base at V and 5 bases at J, with 5 bases between the two ends. The germline V gene has CDR1 SGHVT and CDR2 SQSDAQ. The CDR3 spans 12 residues. The CDR3, as DNA: TGTGCCAGCAGCTTAGTGGTAACTGAAGCTTTCTTT. Translated: CASSLVVTEAFF.

This clonotype was seen ten or more times. This chain links TRBV7-2 with TRBJ2-1, with 10 bases that match TRBD2. CDR3 length equals 17 residues. The V gene end was trimmed by 1 base and the J gene end by 6 bases; junction bases not matched to a gene: 9. Germline V gene data show CDR1 as SGHTA and CDR2 as FQGNSA. The CDR3 reads CASSLDPAGGLINEQFF. The CDR3 coding sequence is TGTGCCAGCAGCTTAGATCCAGCGGGGGGGCTTATCAATGAGCAGTTCTTC.

This clonotype was counted at least ten times. J is TRBJ2-5 and V is TRBV2, with 13 bases aligning to TRBD2. CDR1 and CDR2 from the germline V gene are SNHLY and FYNNEI. The J segment lost 5 bases and the V segment lost 7 bases, leaving 7 bases of the junction unmatched. The CDR3 extends over 15 amino acids. CDR3 amino acids: CASNRLAGGGETQYF. CDR3 nucleotides: TGTGCCAGCAATCGACTAGCGGGGGGCGGGGAGACCCAGTACTTC.

The table lists this clonotype with many counts. V usage is TRBV6-2 or TRBV6-3 and J usage is TRBJ2-1; D is possibly TRBD1 or TRBD2 (5 bases each). Germline V gene sequence: CDR1 MNHEY, CDR2 SVGEGT. Trimming shortened V by 0 bases and J by 6 bases, and 9 bases separated the two germline ends. The CDR3 length is 14 residues. CDR3 bases: TGTGCCAGCAGTTACTCGGGGACGGGCAATGAGCAGTTCTTC. The encoded protein is CASSYSGTGNEQFF.

The chain employs TRBV14 and TRBJ2-7, with 13 bases that match TRBD2. Germline V gene sequence: CDR1 SGHDN, CDR2 FVKESK. V lost 6 bases and J lost 2; bases outside the gene matches: 1. The CDR3 is 14 amino acids. The CDR3 DNA follows: TGTGCCAGCAGTACTAGCGGGGGGGCCTACGAGCAGTACTTC. Translating it yields CASSTSGGAYEQYF.

This clonotype was picked up many times. The chain recombines TRBV7-2 with TRBJ2-1; 9 bases are shared with TRBD2. The CDR3 spans 14 residues. CDR1 is SGHTA, CDR2 FQGNSA, per germline. J was trimmed by 7 bases and V by 2 bases; bases with no gene match: 3. As DNA, the CDR3 is TGTGCCAGCAGCTTAAGGCGGGGGGGTAATGAGCAGTTCTTC. The encoded protein is CASSLRRGGNEQFF.

The V gene is TRBV7-2, the J gene TRBJ2-7; D might be TRBD1 or TRBD2, each matching 5 bases. This CDR3 region has 14 residues. From germline, CDR1 is SGHTA and CDR2 FQGNSA. The V gene lost 4 bases and the J gene lost 6 bases, with 16 bases spanning the gap. CDR3 residues: CASSSGTSPSEQYF. DNA for the CDR3: TGTGCCAGCAGCTCCGGGACCTCCCCCTCCGAGCAGTACTTC.

This clonotype was observed at least ten times. V usage is TRBV7-2 and J usage is TRBJ2-3; D unclear. Germline assignment: CDR1 SGHTA and CDR2 FQGNSA. CDR3 length: 15 amino acids. The V end was cut by 5 bases, the J end by 1 base, with 13 bases between. CDR3 residues: CASSLSDGRTDTQYF. Here the CDR3 DNA reads TGTGCCAGCAGCCTCAGTGACGGGCGCACAGATACGCAGTATTTT.

The chain recombines TRBV5-1 with TRBJ1-1; no clear D gene. V shed 1 base and J shed 1 base, with 8 bases lying between them. CDR1 SGHRS and CDR2 YFSETQ come from the germline V gene. The length of the CDR3 is 14 residues. The CDR3, as DNA: TGCGCCAGCAGCTTGTTCCAGACGAACACTGAAGCTTTCTTT. The encoded protein is CASSLFQTNTEAFF.

This clonotype was seen at least ten times. This chain links TRBV7-2 with TRBJ2-6; TRBD1 aligns across 7 bases. The trim removed 6 bases at V and 4 bases at J, leaving 12 bases unmatched. CDR3 length: 17 amino acids. Germline CDR1 is SGHTA and CDR2 is FQGNSA. The DNA for the CDR3 is TGTGCCAGCAGTGCAGCAGGGGGAAGGATAGGGGCCAACGTCCTGACTTTC. Translation: CASSAAGGRIGANVLTF.

The chain recombines TRBV19 with TRBJ1-5; D is perhaps TRBD1 (5 bases). The germline V gene has CDR1 LNHDA and CDR2 SQIVND (reference sequence). The CDR3 sequence is 15 residues long. The V end lost 1 base, the J end lost 5 bases, and 12 bases lay between the germline ends. CDR3 in amino acids: CASSIGGSGYQPQHF. The CDR3 bases are TGTGCCAGTAGTATAGGGGGGTCAGGGTATCAGCCCCAGCATTTT.

The rearrangement joins TRBV11-2 to TRBJ2-5; 9 nucleotides agree with TRBD1. The V gene's germline CDR1 is SGHAT and CDR2 FQNNGV. The junction had 6 bases not matched to a gene; V was cut back by 5 bases and J by 5 bases. CDR3 length: 14 amino acids. CDR3 residues: CASSARTGVETQYF. The CDR3 nucleotides read TGTGCCAGCAGCGCCCGGACAGGGGTGGAGACCCAGTACTTC.

This clonotype was picked up many times. This chain connects TRBV7-9 to TRBJ2-7, with D tentatively TRBD2 (5 bases). The germline gives CDR1 SEHNR, CDR2 FQNEAQ (reference sequence). This CDR3 spans 14 amino acids. V was pared by 6 bases and J by 3 bases, with 15 bases between. The CDR3 protein is CASRPGETSYEQYF. Here the CDR3 DNA reads TGTGCCAGCAGACCCGGGGAGACGAGCTACGAGCAGTACTTC.

The chain combines TRBV11-3 with TRBJ2-1; tentatively, D is TRBD1 (5 bases). The V end lost 2 bases, the J end lost 4 bases, and 12 bases lay between the germline ends. Per germline, CDR1 SGHNT and CDR2 YENEEA. The CDR3 sequence is 15 residues long. Here the CDR3 reads CASSLSRALYNEQFF. The CDR3 coding sequence is TGTGCCAGCAGCTTAAGCAGGGCTCTTTACAATGAGCAGTTCTTC.

V usage is TRBV2 and J usage is TRBJ2-1, with no clear D. The CDR3 is 15 amino acids. The V end was cut by 6 bases, the J end by 0 bases, with 12 bases between. The germline V gene encodes CDR1 SNHLY and CDR2 FYNNEI. The CDR3 sequence is CASRKTESSYNEQFF. The CDR3 DNA reads as TGTGCCAGCAGGAAGACGGAGAGCTCCTACAATGAGCAGTTCTTC. The full variable domain, completed using reference TRBV2 and TRBJ2-1, is EPEVTQTPSHQVTQMGQEVILRCVPISNHLYFYWYRQILGQKVEFLVSFYNNEISEKSEIFDDQFSVERPDGSNFTLKIRSTKLEDSAMYFCASRKTESSYNEQFFGPGTRLTVL.

The chain carries TRBV6-2 or TRBV6-3 and TRBJ2-5, with D perhaps TRBD2 (7 bases). From germline, CDR1 is MNHEY and CDR2 SVGEGT. CDR3 size: 15 residues. Deletions cut 2 bases from V and 1 base from J, with 11 bases between. Here the CDR3 reads CASSYRGATQETQYF. The CDR3 nucleotides read TGTGCCAGCAGTTACCGGGGGGCGACCCAAGAGACCCAGTACTTC.

The chain employs TRBV6-4 and TRBJ1-1; 9 bases line up with TRBD1. The CDR3 covers 16 residues. Germline V gives CDR1 MRHNA, CDR2 SNTAGT. Trimming cost V 0 bases and J 5 bases; bases outside gene matches: 7. This chain's CDR3 is CASSDSSTGGGTEAFF. In nucleotides, the CDR3 is TGTGCCAGCAGTGACTCCTCGACAGGGGGGGGTACTGAAGCTTTCTTT.

There are a few counts of this clonotype. This sequence joins TRBV2 and TRBJ2-5, with D perhaps matching TRBD2 (6 bases). Per the germline V gene, CDR1 is SNHLY and CDR2 is FYNNEI. This CDR3 contains 17 residues. Trimming shortened V by 5 bases and J by 4 bases, and 23 bases separated the two germline ends. The CDR3 DNA reads TGTGCCAGCAGTAAGCCCTTCGGAGGGGTGAGGGGAGAGACCCAGTACTTC. Translating it yields CASSKPFGGVRGETQYF.

At least ten counts were recorded for this clonotype. This rearrangement joins TRBV7-2 to TRBJ1-5; D gene ambiguous. The germline gives CDR1 SGHTA, CDR2 FQGNSA. Trimming removed 1 base from V and 5 bases from J, with 6 bases in between. The CDR3 totals 13 residues. CDR3 DNA sequence: TGTGCCAGCAGCTTAGATTCCCATCAGCCCCAGCATTTT. Protein product: CASSLDSHQPQHF.

There are a few counts of this clonotype. V is TRBV28 and J is TRBJ1-3, with unresolved D. The CDR3 has 14 residues. The V end was cut by 3 bases, the J end by 6 bases, with 12 bases between. CDR1 MDHEN and CDR2 SYDVKM come from the germline V gene. The CDR3 coding sequence is TGTGCCAGCAGTTTGAGAGGGCCGGCAAACACCATATATTTT. Translation gives CASSLRGPANTIYF.

This clonotype was recorded at least ten times. The chain employs TRBV6-2 or TRBV6-3 and TRBJ2-4, with D maybe TRBD2 (5 bases). Germline CDR1 reads MNHEY; CDR2 reads SVGEGT. CDR3 length: 14 amino acids. The germline V and J ends were trimmed by 5 bases and 1 base, with 9 bases remaining between them. In nucleotides, the CDR3 is TGTGCCAGCAGTCTCCGGGATGCCAAAAACATTCAGTACTTC. Its translation: CASSLRDAKNIQYF.

This clonotype was counted many times. The chain joins TRBV7-8 to TRBJ1-2, with 8 bases that match TRBD1. The germline V gene has CDR1 SGHVS and CDR2 FQNEAQ. V dropped 1 base and J dropped 2; count of bases not matched to a gene: 3. The CDR3 is made up of 15 amino acids. CDR3 in DNA: TGTGCCAGCAGCTTAGGGGACAGGATGAACTATGGCTACACCTTC. Encoded protein: CASSLGDRMNYGYTF.

This clonotype was seen only a few times. The chain employs TRBV6-2 or TRBV6-3 and TRBJ1-1; weak D call: TRBD1 (6 bases). The V gene lost 6 bases and the J gene lost 3 bases, with 14 bases spanning the gap. Germline V gives CDR1 MNHEY, CDR2 SVGEGT. The CDR3 is made up of 14 amino acids. In nucleotides, the CDR3 is TGTGCCAGCAGCCCTACAGGGAGGTACACTGAAGCTTTCTTT. Residues: CASSPTGRYTEAFF.